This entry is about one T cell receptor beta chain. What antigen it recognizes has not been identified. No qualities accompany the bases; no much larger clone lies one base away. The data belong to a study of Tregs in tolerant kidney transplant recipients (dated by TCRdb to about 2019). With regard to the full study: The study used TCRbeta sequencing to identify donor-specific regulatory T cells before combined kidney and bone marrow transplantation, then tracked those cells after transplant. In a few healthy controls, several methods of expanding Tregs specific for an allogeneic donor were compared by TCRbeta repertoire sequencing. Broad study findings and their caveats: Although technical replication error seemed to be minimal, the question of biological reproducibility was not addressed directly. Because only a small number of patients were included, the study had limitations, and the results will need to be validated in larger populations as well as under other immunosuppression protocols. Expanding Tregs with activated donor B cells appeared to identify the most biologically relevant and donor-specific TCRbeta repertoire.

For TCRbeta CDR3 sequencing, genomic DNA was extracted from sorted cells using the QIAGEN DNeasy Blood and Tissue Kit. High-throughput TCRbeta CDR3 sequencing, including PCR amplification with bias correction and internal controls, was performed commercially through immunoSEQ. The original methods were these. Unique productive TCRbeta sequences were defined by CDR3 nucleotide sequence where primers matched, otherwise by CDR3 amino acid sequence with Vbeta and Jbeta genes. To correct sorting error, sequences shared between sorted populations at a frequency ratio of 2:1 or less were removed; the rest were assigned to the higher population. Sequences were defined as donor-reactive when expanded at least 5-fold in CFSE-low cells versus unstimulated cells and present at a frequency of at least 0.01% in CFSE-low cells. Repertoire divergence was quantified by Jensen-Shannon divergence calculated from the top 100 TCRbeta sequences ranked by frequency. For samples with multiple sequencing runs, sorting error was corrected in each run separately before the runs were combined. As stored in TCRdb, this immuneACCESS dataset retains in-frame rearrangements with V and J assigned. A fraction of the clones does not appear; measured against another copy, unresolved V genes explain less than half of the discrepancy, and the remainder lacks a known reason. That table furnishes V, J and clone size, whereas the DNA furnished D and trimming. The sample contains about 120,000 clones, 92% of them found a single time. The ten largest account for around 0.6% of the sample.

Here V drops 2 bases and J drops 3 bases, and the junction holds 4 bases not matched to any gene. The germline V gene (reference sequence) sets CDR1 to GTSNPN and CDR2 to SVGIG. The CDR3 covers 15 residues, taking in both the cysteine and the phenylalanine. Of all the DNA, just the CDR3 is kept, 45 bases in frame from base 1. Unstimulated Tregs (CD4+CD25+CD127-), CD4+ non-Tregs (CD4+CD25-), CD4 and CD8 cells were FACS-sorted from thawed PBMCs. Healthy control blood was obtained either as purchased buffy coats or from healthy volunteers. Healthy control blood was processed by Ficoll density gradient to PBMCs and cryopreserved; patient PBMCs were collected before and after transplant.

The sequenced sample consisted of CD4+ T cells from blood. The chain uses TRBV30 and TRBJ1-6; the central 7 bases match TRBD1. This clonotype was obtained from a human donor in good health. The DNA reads TGTGCCTGGAGTAAAGACAGGGTCTATAATTCACCCCTCCACTTT. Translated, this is CAWSKDRVYNSPLHF.